The rows below give T cell receptor beta chains drawn from one sample of a study of blood T cell repertoires in COVID-19. TCRdb keeps only in-frame clones here, not all; method: immunoSEQ multiplex PCR. The sample lists some 420,000 clones, approximately 92% seen once, with 0.95% to 1.3% in the top ten. The sample consisted of PBMCs or T cells enriched from blood (not recorded which). Receptor source: a man aged 25 to 40 who had recovered from COVID-19. CDR3s include the opening cysteine and the closing phenylalanine or tryptophan.

>TRBJ1-1|TRBV28
CASTVFGNTEAFF
>TRBJ1-1|TRBV5-1
CASSTLGQGLPEAFF
>TRBJ1-2|TRBV11-2
CASSLELYGYTF
>TRBJ1-2|TRBV9
CASSVVDSPSYGYTF
>TRBJ2-7|TRBV18
CASSPPSGRGEQYF
>TRBJ1-2|TRBV6-5
CASSYSTGQGVGYTF
>TRBJ1-5|TRBV7-9
CASSLSETGGRQPQHF
>TRBJ2-2|TRBV3-1/TRBV3-2
CASSSGQRTTGELFF
>TRBJ1-5|TRBV10-2
CASTPGQNHQPQHF
>TRBJ2-6|TRBV5-1
CASSLQGDSGANVLTF
>TRBJ1-2|TRBV15
CATSRGDREIYGYTF
>TRBJ1-2|TRBV18
CASSPNPGQGIDYGYTF
>TRBJ2-3|TRBV7-9
CASSPKDTTDTQYF
>TRBJ1-6|TRBV5-6
CASSSRQGASPLHF
>TRBJ2-3|TRBV5-1
CASSLTSASTDTQYF
>TRBJ2-5|TRBV20-1
CSASPQSTLQETQYF
>TRBJ2-2|TRBV11-2
CASSQDRGPGELFF
>TRBJ1-2|TRBV29-1
CSVEDSDLIYGYTF
>TRBJ2-7|TRBV18
CASSPQGQGYEQYF
>TRBJ2-3|TRBV7-3
CASSRRREDTQYF
>TRBJ2-5|TRBV28
CASSLDSQETQYF
>TRBJ1-5|TRBV6-5
CASGQDSNQPQHF
>TRBJ2-5|TRBV4-2
CASSLGHSLSQETQYF
>TRBJ2-2|TRBV7-8
CASSLGSGTANTGELFF
>TRBJ1-1|TRBV5-1
CASSPIPGDMNTEAFF
>TRBJ2-1|TRBV5-4
CASSFVDRGGYNEQFF
>TRBJ1-6|TRBV12-3/TRBV12-4
CASSLTGEGPLHF